In its sample, the clone carrying this TCR beta chain was seen a few times. The PCR was carried out with 60 Vbeta primers and 13 Jbeta primers. TCRdb's table, derived via immunoSEQ multiplex PCR, lists solely in-frame clones and lacks some. The sample lists about 98,000 clones; 69% were seen once. The data were taken from a study of cytomegalovirus exposure and HLA in healthy donors. Overall study context: Unique TCR beta sequences numbering 95 million to 130 million came from about 180 million T cells in an earlier analysis.

The V gene's germline CDR1 is SGHVS and CDR2 FNYEAQ. There are 15 residues in the CDR3. With V trimmed by 1 base and J by 0 bases, 1 base remained unmatched. This sequence originates from a female donor in good health and CMV-seronegative. The sequenced sample was PBMCs. This chain connects TRBV7-6 to TRBJ2-7; TRBD2 agrees at 9 bases. In nucleotides, the CDR3 is TGTGCCAGCAGCTTAGGACTAGCGGCCTCCTACGAGCAGTACTTC. Translation: CASSLGLAASYEQYF.